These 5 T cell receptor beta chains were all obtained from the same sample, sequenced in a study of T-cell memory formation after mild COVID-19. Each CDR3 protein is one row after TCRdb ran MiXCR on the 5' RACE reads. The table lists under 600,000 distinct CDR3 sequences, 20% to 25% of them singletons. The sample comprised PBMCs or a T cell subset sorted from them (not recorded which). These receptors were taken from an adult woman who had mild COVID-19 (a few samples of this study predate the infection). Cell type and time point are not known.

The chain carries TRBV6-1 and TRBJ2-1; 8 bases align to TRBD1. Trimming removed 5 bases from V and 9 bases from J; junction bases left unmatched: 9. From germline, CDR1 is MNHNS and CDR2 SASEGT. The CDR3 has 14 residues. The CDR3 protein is CASSSDQGAPEQFF. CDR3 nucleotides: TGTGCCAGCAGTTCCGACCAGGGGGCGCCTGAGCAGTTCTTC.

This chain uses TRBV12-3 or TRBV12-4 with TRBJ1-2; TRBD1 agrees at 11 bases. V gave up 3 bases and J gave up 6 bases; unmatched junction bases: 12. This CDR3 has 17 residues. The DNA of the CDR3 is TGTGCCAGCAGTTTCAAAGCGGGACAGGGGGTGTTAGATGGCTACACCTTC. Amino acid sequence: CASSFKAGQGVLDGYTF.

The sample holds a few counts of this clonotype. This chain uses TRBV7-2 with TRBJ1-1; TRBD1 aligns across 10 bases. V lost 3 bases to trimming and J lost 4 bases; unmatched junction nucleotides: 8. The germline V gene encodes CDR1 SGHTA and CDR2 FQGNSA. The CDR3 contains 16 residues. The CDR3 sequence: CASSFAGQGRSTEAFF. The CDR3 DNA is TGTGCCAGCAGCTTTGCGGGACAGGGGAGGAGCACTGAAGCTTTCTTT.

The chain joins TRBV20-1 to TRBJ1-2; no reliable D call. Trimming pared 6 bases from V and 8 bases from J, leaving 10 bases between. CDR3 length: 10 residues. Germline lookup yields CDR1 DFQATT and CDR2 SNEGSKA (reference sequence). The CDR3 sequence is CSAWRNGYTF. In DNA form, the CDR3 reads TGCAGTGCCTGGAGAAACGGCTACACCTTC.

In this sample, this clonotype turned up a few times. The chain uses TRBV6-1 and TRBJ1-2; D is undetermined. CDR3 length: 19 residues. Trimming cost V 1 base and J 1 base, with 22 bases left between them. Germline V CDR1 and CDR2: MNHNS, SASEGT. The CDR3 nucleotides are TGTGCCAGCAGTGAAGTAAAACTATCGAGGACGCCCCTTAACTATGGCTACACCTTC. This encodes CASSEVKLSRTPLNYGYTF.